A single sample gave rise to the 3 T cell receptor beta chains below, sequenced in a study of shared clonotypes between healthy human individuals. The method was immunoSEQ multiplex PCR; TCRdb's version includes in-frame clones alone and lacks a portion of them. There are about 2.4 million clones in the sample; roughly 92% occur only once, and around 0.14% lies in the top ten. The source material was naive CD4+ T cells sorted from blood. The subset: CD45RA+ positively selected. These receptors originate from a young man in good health.

The chain is built from TRBV19 and TRBJ2-2, with D possibly being TRBD1 (7 bases). Germline CDR1 and CDR2: LNHDA and SQIVND (reference sequence). V was pared by 7 bases and J by 6 bases, with 15 bases between. The CDR3 is 14 residues long. Here the CDR3 reads CASMGQGGPGELFF. CDR3 nucleotide sequence: TGTGCCAGTATGGGCCAGGGGGGTCCCGGGGAGCTGTTTTTT.

This clone was recorded only once. The rearrangement joins TRBV6-1 to TRBJ2-7; D remains ambiguous. The CDR3 is made up of 11 amino acids. V lost 3 bases and J 6 bases, leaving 6 bases between the germline ends. The germline CDR1 and CDR2 sequences are MNHNS and SASEGT. The CDR3 loop is CASSDSIEQYF. Written as DNA, the CDR3 is TGTGCCAGCAGTGATTCCATCGAGCAGTACTTC.

This clone came up once. The chain employs TRBV19 and TRBJ1-5; no firm D call. The length of the CDR3 is 15 residues. The V gene's germline CDR1 is LNHDA and CDR2 SQIVND (reference sequence). V dropped 5 bases and J dropped 0 bases, with 11 bases sitting between them. The CDR3 sequence: CASSWAEYSNQPQHF. Here the CDR3 DNA reads TGTGCCAGTAGTTGGGCAGAATATAGCAATCAGCCCCAGCATTTT.